The present T cell receptor beta chain was sequenced within a study of spatial heterogeneity in lung cancer. TCRdb ran MiXCR on the 5' RACE reads and lists one entry per CDR3 protein. The sample records 45,000 to 55,000 distinct CDR3 sequences, approximately 5% being singletons. The time point is: sample taken at primary tumor resection. Whole RNA from tumor, nontumor lung or frozen PBMC was sequenced unsorted. The study, taken as a whole, reports: Ubiquitous expanded tumor TCRs appeared in blood more at resection than follow-up.

This clonotype was recorded many times. What it recognizes is unknown. The receptor's source is a male donor with early-stage non-small cell lung cancer. The sample in question was PBMCs, obtained at surgery.

This chain's CDR3 is CASSLTGGPSNEQFF. CDR3 bases: TGTGCCAGCAGTTTAACGGGAGGGCCTTCAAATGAGCAGTTCTTC. The V call is TRBV12-3 or TRBV12-4, the J call TRBJ2-1; 8 nucleotides line up with TRBD2. This CDR3 has 15 residues. V shed 2 bases, J shed 7 bases, and the junction held 7 bases outside the gene matches.